The 32 T cell receptor beta chains reported below all come from one sample, sequenced in a study of siplizumab effects on memory and regulatory T cells. Sequencing used immunoSEQ multiplex PCR; TCRdb keeps in-frame clones, though not all of them. This table has approximately 68,000 clones, 91% appearing once. Sequencing was done on a sample of CD8+ T cells sorted from blood. These receptors came from a human donor in good health.

The chain couples TRBV25-1 to TRBJ2-2, with D unclear. With 3 bases removed from V and 6 bases from J, the gap between germline ends came to 11 bases. From germline, CDR1 is MGHDK and CDR2 SYGVNS. This CDR3 spans 14 amino acids. CDR3 region: CASSDLQTAGELFF. CDR3 coding DNA: TGTGCCAGCAGTGACCTCCAGACGGCCGGGGAGCTGTTTTTT.

This clone was observed a few times. The rearrangement uses TRBV4-1 and TRBJ2-3, with TRBD2 matching 8 bases. The ends lost 0 bases at V and 4 bases at J; junction bases unmatched: 3. CDR1 and CDR2 (germline): MGHRA, YSYEKL. CDR3 length equals 15 residues. CDR3 residues: CASSQDRGGPDTQYF. The CDR3 nucleotides read TGCGCCAGCAGCCAAGACCGGGGGGGGCCAGATACGCAGTATTTT.

The chain carries TRBV2 and TRBJ2-3, with 9 bases aligning to TRBD1. The CDR3 sequence is 15 residues long. CDR1 is SNHLY, CDR2 FYNNEI, per germline. The trim removed 4 bases at V and 5 bases at J, leaving 7 bases unmatched. The chain's CDR3 is CASSVGQGSQDTQYF. Here the CDR3 DNA reads TGTGCCAGCAGTGTAGGACAGGGGAGTCAAGATACGCAGTATTTT.

The rearrangement links TRBV5-4 to TRBJ2-2, with D perhaps assigned TRBD1 or TRBD2 (5 bases each). The CDR3 extends over 15 amino acids. Germline-derived CDR1 and CDR2 are SGHNT and YYREEE (reference sequence). V gave up 0 bases and J gave up 4 bases, with 10 bases separating them. CDR3 bases: TGTGCCAGCAGCTTGGGGGGCCGGGGCACCGGGGAGCTGTTTTTT. Residues: CASSLGGRGTGELFF.

This chain uses TRBV5-4 with TRBJ2-3; 14 bases fit TRBD2. Germline loops: CDR1 SGHNT, CDR2 YYREEE (reference sequence). V lost 4 bases to trimming and J lost 3 bases; unmatched junction nucleotides: 7. The CDR3 contains 17 residues. The CDR3 here is CASSDGTSGSRTDTQYF. For the CDR3, the DNA is TGTGCCAGCAGCGATGGGACTAGCGGGAGTCGGACAGATACGCAGTATTTT.

The chain carries TRBV5-6 and TRBJ2-7; 9 bases align to TRBD2. The CDR3 loop spans 14 amino acids. Trimming took 4 bases from V and 6 from J; bases not matched to a gene: 8. Germline V lookup: CDR1 SGHDT, CDR2 YYEEEE. The CDR3 reads CASSPQAGGTEQYF. The CDR3, as DNA: TGTGCCAGCAGCCCCCAGGCGGGGGGGACCGAGCAGTACTTC.

The chain combines TRBV7-8 with TRBJ2-6; D is ambiguous. V gave up 9 bases and J gave up 4 bases, with 10 bases separating them. The germline V gene has CDR1 SGHVS and CDR2 FQNEAQ. The CDR3 spans 13 residues. The CDR3 loop is CASGVAGANVLTF. The DNA of the CDR3 is TGTGCCAGTGGGGTGGCCGGGGCCAACGTCCTGACTTTC.

In this sample, this clone turned up a few times. The V and J genes are TRBV19 and TRBJ2-1, with 12 nucleotides matching TRBD2. The CDR3 length is 14 residues. Trimming cost V 5 bases and J 9 bases; bases outside gene matches: 5. Germline V lookup: CDR1 LNHDA, CDR2 SQIVND (reference sequence). CDR3 nucleotides: TGTGCCAGTAGTTCTCGACTAGCGGGAGCTGAGCAGTTCTTC. Its protein product is CASSSRLAGAEQFF.

The chain's CDR3 is CASSLIRGPRTEAFF. CDR3 bases: TGTGCCAGCAGCTTGATTCGGGGGCCGAGGACTGAAGCTTTCTTT. The chain links TRBV5-6 to TRBJ1-1; perhaps TRBD1 as D (6 bases). CDR3 length: 15 amino acids. V dropped 1 base and J dropped 5 bases, with 15 bases sitting between them. Germline V gene lookup returns CDR1 SGHDT and CDR2 YYEEEE.

J is TRBJ1-5 and V is TRBV6-1; 8 bases line up with TRBD1. V was clipped by 1 base and J by 5 bases; unmatched bases: 10. Germline V lookup: CDR1 MNHNS, CDR2 SASEGT. This CDR3 has 17 amino acids. CDR3 amino acids: CASSEVGRGRRDQPQHF. The CDR3 nucleotides are TGTGCCAGCAGTGAAGTGGGCAGGGGGCGCAGGGATCAGCCCCAGCATTTT.

This chain links TRBV27 with TRBJ1-2; a weak D match, TRBD1 (5 bases). V was clipped by 4 bases and J by 3 bases, with 9 bases between them. CDR1 and CDR2 (germline): MNHEY, SMNVEV (reference sequence). This CDR3 has 13 amino acids. The CDR3 DNA reads as TGTGCCAGCAGTTCTGGGGGGGACTATGGCTACACCTTC. Its protein is CASSSGGDYGYTF.

This chain joins TRBV5-4 and TRBJ2-3, with TRBD1 matching over 9 bases. Germline V lookup: CDR1 SGHNT, CDR2 YYREEE (reference sequence). The CDR3 is made up of 16 amino acids. The J segment lost 2 bases and the V segment lost 4 bases, leaving 8 bases of the junction unmatched. This CDR3 is CASSAGTGIFTDTQYF. CDR3 bases: TGTGCCAGCAGCGCCGGGACAGGGATTTTCACAGATACGCAGTATTTT.

On this clone: The sample contains more than one DNA sequence encoding this CDR3. The gene calls are TRBV27 and TRBJ1-5; no reliable D call. CDR1 and CDR2 from the germline V gene are MNHEY and SMNVEV (reference sequence). This CDR3 comprises 13 residues. Deletions cut 3 bases from V and 2 bases from J, with 5 bases between. In nucleotides, the CDR3 is TGTGCCAGCAGTTTTCAGGGCAATCAGCCCCAGCATTTT. As protein: CASSFQGNQPQHF.

The V gene is TRBV7-6, the J gene TRBJ1-1; no firm D call. CDR1 and CDR2 (germline): SGHVS, FNYEAQ. V gave up 1 base and J gave up 4 bases, with 7 bases separating them. This CDR3 is built from 13 residues. CDR3 DNA sequence: TGTGCCAGCAGCTTAGAGTTGGCCACTGAAGCTTTCTTT. Its translation is CASSLELATEAFF.

The rearrangement links TRBV13 to TRBJ2-1; 7 positions agree with TRBD2. CDR3 size: 14 residues. Germline V gives CDR1 PRHDT, CDR2 FYEKMQ (reference sequence). The J segment lost 5 bases and the V segment lost 3 bases, leaving 4 bases of the junction unmatched. Written as DNA, the CDR3 is TGTGCCAGCAGCTTGGGACTAAAAGACAATGAGCAGTTCTTC. Translated: CASSLGLKDNEQFF.

This clone was detected only once. The chain couples TRBV10-1 to TRBJ2-1, with 13 bases identical to TRBD2. Germline lookup yields CDR1 WNHNN and CDR2 SYGVQD (reference sequence). The ends lost 6 bases at V and 0 bases at J; junction bases unmatched: 2. CDR3 length equals 16 residues. CDR3 protein: CASSWTSGSSYNEQFF. The DNA for the CDR3 is TGCGCCAGCAGCTGGACTAGCGGGAGCTCCTACAATGAGCAGTTCTTC.

In this sample, this clone turned up a few times. This chain links TRBV29-1 with TRBJ2-2; D call uncertain. V was pared by 0 bases and J by 1 base, with 9 bases between. Germline CDR1 and CDR2: SQVTM and ANQGSEA. This CDR3 comprises 15 residues. The CDR3 protein is CSVEDDQRNTGELFF. CDR3 coding DNA: TGCAGCGTTGAAGATGATCAGCGGAACACCGGGGAGCTGTTTTTT.

The rearrangement uses TRBV25-1 and TRBJ2-3; the D is unclear. This CDR3 region has 15 residues. V was pared by 0 bases and J by 2 bases, with 9 bases between. The germline V gene encodes CDR1 MGHDK and CDR2 SYGVNS. In nucleotides, the CDR3 is TGTGCCAGCAGTGAATACGGCGGTTACACAGATACGCAGTATTTT. It translates to CASSEYGGYTDTQYF.

The DNA of the CDR3 is TGTGCCAGTAGTGCAAGCGGGGGGGCCCCCAATGAGCAGTTCTTC. It specifies CASSASGGAPNEQFF. The V gene is TRBV19, the J gene TRBJ2-1; 10 positions match TRBD2. The CDR3 extends over 15 amino acids. Germline V gene sequence: CDR1 LNHDA, CDR2 SQIVND (reference sequence). Trimming at V came to 5 bases and at J to 6 bases, leaving 7 bases not matched to a gene.

This clone appeared a few times. The chain carries TRBV19 and TRBJ1-1; D gene uncertain. Germline V gene sequence: CDR1 LNHDA, CDR2 SQIVND (reference sequence). The CDR3 spans 14 residues. V was trimmed by 6 bases and J by 4 bases, leaving 15 bases between them. The DNA for the CDR3 is TGTGCCAGTAGGAGACATGAGGATAGCACTGAAGCTTTCTTT. It encodes CASRRHEDSTEAFF.

The V gene is TRBV16, the J gene TRBJ2-7, with D perhaps matching TRBD1 (6 bases). Germline loops: CDR1 KGHSY, CDR2 FQNENV. This CDR3 is built from 14 residues. Trimming stripped 4 bases from V and 4 bases from J, with 14 bases between. In DNA, the CDR3 is TGTGCCAGCAGCCCGGACAGAGTTTCGTACGAGCAGTACTTC. Its protein product is CASSPDRVSYEQYF.

This rearrangement joins TRBV4-1 to TRBJ2-7, with 7 bases aligning to TRBD1. The CDR3 has 15 residues. The V segment lost 4 bases and the J segment 2 bases; nucleotides outside the gene matches: 8. The germline gives CDR1 MGHRA, CDR2 YSYEKL. The DNA of the CDR3 is TGCGCCAGCAGCCCCAGCCTGACAGGGCCCTACGAGCAGTACTTC. Protein sequence: CASSPSLTGPYEQYF.

The genes are TRBV5-8 and TRBJ1-2, with 10 bases lining up with TRBD1. Losses at the gene ends were 0 bases for V and 4 bases for J; bases not matched to a gene: 9. The CDR3 covers 17 residues. Germline V lookup: CDR1 SGHTS, CDR2 YDEGEE. In nucleotides, the CDR3 is TGTGCCAGCAGCTTGGGGTCCGGGACAGGGGAAGTCTATGGCTACACCTTC. Translated, it gives CASSLGSGTGEVYGYTF.

In its sample, this clone was seen once. The gene calls are TRBV7-9 and TRBJ2-2, with D unresolved. CDR1 SEHNR and CDR2 FQNEAQ come from the germline V gene (reference sequence). The CDR3 sequence is 13 residues long. V was clipped by 5 bases and J by 1 base, with 5 bases between them. The CDR3 loop is CASSPGNTGELFF. As DNA, the CDR3 is TGTGCCAGCAGCCCAGGGAACACCGGGGAGCTGTTTTTT. Full variable domain (rest looked up from reference TRBV7-9 and TRBJ2-2): DTGVSQNPRHKITKRGQNVTFRCDPISEHNRLYWYRQTLGQGPEFLTYFQNEAQLEKSRLLSDRFSAERPKGSFSTLEIQRTEQGDSAMYLCASSPGNTGELFFGEGSRLTVL.

The V gene is TRBV6-5, the J gene TRBJ2-5, with 7 bases aligning to TRBD2. Germline CDR1 is MNHEY and CDR2 is SVGAGI. J gave up 5 bases and V 6 bases, and 12 bases lay outside the gene matches. The CDR3 is made up of 15 amino acids. CDR3 residues: CASSPGLLTRETQYF. The CDR3 DNA sequence: TGTGCCAGCAGCCCGGGACTATTAACACGGGAGACCCAGTACTTC.

The rearrangement uses TRBV19 and TRBJ2-1; 9 nucleotides line up with TRBD2. This CDR3 region has 15 residues. Per germline, CDR1 LNHDA and CDR2 SQIVND (reference sequence). V trimming: 6 bases; J trimming: 0 bases; junction bases outside the gene matches: 3. In DNA form, the CDR3 reads TGTGCCAGTAGGATTAGCGGGAGCTCCTACAATGAGCAGTTCTTC. Its protein is CASRISGSSYNEQFF. Supplemented by reference TRBV19 and TRBJ2-1, the full variable domain reads DGGITQSPKYLFRKEGQNVTLSCEQNLNHDAMYWYRQDPGQGLRLIYYSQIVNDFQKGDIAEGYSVSREKKESFPLTVTSAQKNPTAFYLCASRISGSSYNEQFFGPGTRLTVL.

Only a few counts were recorded for this clone. The CDR3 nucleotides read TGCGCCAGCAGCCAAGATCGGGACACTTTCTACGAGCAGTACTTC. Amino acid sequence: CASSQDRDTFYEQYF. V and J are TRBV4-1 and TRBJ2-7; D might be TRBD1 (6 bases). The CDR3 covers 15 residues. Germline V gene lookup returns CDR1 MGHRA and CDR2 YSYEKL. Deletions cut 0 bases from V and 3 bases from J, with 12 bases between.

This rearrangement joins TRBV7-3 to TRBJ2-2; D is unresolved. The germline V gene encodes CDR1 SGHTA and CDR2 FQGTGA. The V end was cut by 5 bases, the J end by 7 bases, with 11 bases between. CDR3 length: 13 residues. CDR3 DNA sequence: TGTGCCAGCAGCCCCACAGATGGCGGGGAGCTGTTTTTT. Its protein product is CASSPTDGGELFF.

V and J are TRBV10-3 and TRBJ2-2, with 12 bases lining up with TRBD1. The CDR3 has 15 amino acids. Looked up from germline, CDR1 is ENHRY and CDR2 is SYGVKD. V shed 10 bases and J 5 bases; nucleotides not matched to a gene: 8. This CDR3 reads CATLGTGGRTGELFF. The CDR3 bases are TGTGCCACCCTCGGGACAGGGGGCCGGACCGGGGAGCTGTTTTTT.

The chain links TRBV27 to TRBJ1-6; unclear D gene. V was pared by 3 bases and J by 8 bases, with 11 bases between. The length of the CDR3 is 14 residues. Germline CDR1 and CDR2: MNHEY and SMNVEV (reference sequence). The CDR3 nucleotides read TGTGCCAGCAGTTTCGGGGAGATGGATTCACCCCTCCACTTT. Translating it yields CASSFGEMDSPLHF.

The chain couples TRBV19 to TRBJ1-2; 7 bases are a match to TRBD1. Germline CDR1 reads LNHDA; CDR2 reads SQIVND (reference sequence). CDR3 length: 13 amino acids. Unmatched junction bases numbered 4, after V lost 3 bases and J lost 6 bases. The CDR3 coding sequence is TGTGCCAGTAGTATGGGTACAGGGGATGGCTACACCTTC. As protein: CASSMGTGDGYTF.

This clone was seen once. The chain joins TRBV2 to TRBJ2-7; 8 bases align to TRBD2. Per the germline V gene, CDR1 is SNHLY and CDR2 is FYNNEI. V was pared by 6 bases and J by 2 bases, with 12 bases of the junction left unmatched. The CDR3 runs 16 residues. The CDR3 loop reads CASRGAREGKAYEQYF. The CDR3 coding sequence is TGTGCCAGCAGGGGAGCACGGGAGGGAAAAGCCTACGAGCAGTACTTC. The whole variable domain, remainder taken from reference TRBV2 and TRBJ2-7, is EPEVTQTPSHQVTQMGQEVILRCVPISNHLYFYWYRQILGQKVEFLVSFYNNEISEKSEIFDDQFSVERPDGSNFTLKIRSTKLEDSAMYFCASRGAREGKAYEQYFGPGTRLTVT.